This T cell receptor (beta chain) was sequenced during a study of blood T cell repertoires in COVID-19. For the study at large: Researchers got acute and convalescent COVID-19 samples from the United States, Italy and Spain. PBMCs, B-cell-depleted T cells, or T cells were the source of the cDNA or gDNA that made up the material.

As originally analysed: Estimation of nucleated cell counts was performed using reference gene primer amplification. Here immunoSEQ multiplex PCR was the method, and the copy in TCRdb shows in-frame clones only, minus some. The DNA was the basis for D and trimming; V, J and clone size are from that table. The sample consists of fewer than 350,000 clones, just under 90% of them appearing once. The CDR3 loop spans 14 amino acids. CDR1 is PRHDT and CDR2 is FYEKMQ in the germline V gene (reference sequence). J was trimmed by 6 bases and V by 0 bases; bases with no gene match: 2. Grouping used clinical history reported by participants in a survey and questionnaire.

This clonotype originated in a young woman with acute COVID-19. The chain employs TRBV13 and TRBJ1-5, with TRBD1 matching over 7 bases. The source material was PBMCs or T cells enriched from blood (not recorded which). The CDR3 loop reads CASSLGQGGQPQHF. DNA of the CDR3: TGTGCCAGCAGCTTAGGTCAGGGGGGTCAGCCCCAGCATTTT. Full variable domain (missing parts from reference TRBV13 and TRBJ1-5): AAGVIQSPRHLIKEKRETATLKCYPIPRHDTVYWYQQGPGQDPQFLISFYEKMQSDKGSIPDRFSAQQFSDYHSELNMSSLELGDSALYFCASSLGQGGQPQHFGDGTRLSIL.